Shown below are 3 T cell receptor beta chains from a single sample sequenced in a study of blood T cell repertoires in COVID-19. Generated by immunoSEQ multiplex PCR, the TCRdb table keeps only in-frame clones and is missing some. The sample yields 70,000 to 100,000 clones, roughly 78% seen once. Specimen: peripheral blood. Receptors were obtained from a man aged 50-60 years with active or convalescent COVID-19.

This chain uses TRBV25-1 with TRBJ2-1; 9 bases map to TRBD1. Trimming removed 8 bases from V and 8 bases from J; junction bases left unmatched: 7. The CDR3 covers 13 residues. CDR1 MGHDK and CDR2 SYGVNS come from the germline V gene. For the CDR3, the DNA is TGTGCCAGCGTGGGGACAGGGAACCATGAGCAGTTCTTC. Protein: CASVGTGNHEQFF.

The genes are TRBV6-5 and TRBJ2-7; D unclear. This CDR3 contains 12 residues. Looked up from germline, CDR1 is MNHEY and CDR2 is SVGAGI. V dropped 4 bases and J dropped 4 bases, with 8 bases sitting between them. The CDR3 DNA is TGTGCCAGCAGTTTAGACTCGTACGAGCAGTACTTC. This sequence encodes CASSLDSYEQYF.

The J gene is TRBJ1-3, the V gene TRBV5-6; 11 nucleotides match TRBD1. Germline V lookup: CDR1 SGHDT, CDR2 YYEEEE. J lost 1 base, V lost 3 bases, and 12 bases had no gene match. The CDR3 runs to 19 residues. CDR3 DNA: TGTGCCAGCAGCTACCGGACAGGGGGCGGAACGGGGTCTGGAAACACCATATATTTT. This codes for CASSYRTGGGTGSGNTIYF.